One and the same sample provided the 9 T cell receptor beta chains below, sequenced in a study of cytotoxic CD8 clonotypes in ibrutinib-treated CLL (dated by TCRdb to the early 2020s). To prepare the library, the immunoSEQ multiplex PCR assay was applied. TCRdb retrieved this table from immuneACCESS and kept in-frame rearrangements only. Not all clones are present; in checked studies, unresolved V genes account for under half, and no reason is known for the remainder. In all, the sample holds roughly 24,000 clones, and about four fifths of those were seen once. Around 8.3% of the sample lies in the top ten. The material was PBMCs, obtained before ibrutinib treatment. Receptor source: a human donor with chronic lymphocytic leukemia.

The CDR3 is CASSPTWTYSYNEQFF. DNA of the CDR3: TGTGCCAGCTCACCAACCTGGACGTACTCCTACAATGAGCAGTTCTTC. V is TRBV18 and J is TRBJ2-1, with D unresolved. V lost 2 bases and J lost 0, with 11 bases in between. This CDR3 comprises 16 residues. CDR1 and CDR2 from the germline V gene are KGHSH and LQKENI.

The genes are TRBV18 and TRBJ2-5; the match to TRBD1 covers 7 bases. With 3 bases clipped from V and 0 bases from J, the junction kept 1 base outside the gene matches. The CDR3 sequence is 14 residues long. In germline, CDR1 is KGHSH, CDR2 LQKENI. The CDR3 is CASSPTGNQETQYF. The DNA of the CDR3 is TGTGCCAGCTCACCGACAGGGAACCAAGAGACCCAGTACTTC.

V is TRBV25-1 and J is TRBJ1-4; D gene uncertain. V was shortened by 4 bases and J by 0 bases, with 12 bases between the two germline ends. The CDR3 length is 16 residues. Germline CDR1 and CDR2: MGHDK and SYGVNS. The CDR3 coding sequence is TGTGCCAGCAGTGCCATAGGTAGCGCAACTAATGAAAAACTGTTTTTT. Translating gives CASSAIGSATNEKLFF.

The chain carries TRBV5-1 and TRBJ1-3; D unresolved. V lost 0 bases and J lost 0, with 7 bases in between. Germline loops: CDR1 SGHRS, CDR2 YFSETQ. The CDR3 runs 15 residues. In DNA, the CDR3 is TGCGCCAGCAGCTTGGATTCCGTCTCTGGAAACACCATATATTTT. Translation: CASSLDSVSGNTIYF.

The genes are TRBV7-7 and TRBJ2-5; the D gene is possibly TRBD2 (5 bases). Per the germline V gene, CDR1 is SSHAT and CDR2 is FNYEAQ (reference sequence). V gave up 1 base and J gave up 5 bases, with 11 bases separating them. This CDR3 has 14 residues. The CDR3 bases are TGTGCCAGCAGCTTAGTGTCTAGCAAGGAGACCCAGTACTTC. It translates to CASSLVSSKETQYF.

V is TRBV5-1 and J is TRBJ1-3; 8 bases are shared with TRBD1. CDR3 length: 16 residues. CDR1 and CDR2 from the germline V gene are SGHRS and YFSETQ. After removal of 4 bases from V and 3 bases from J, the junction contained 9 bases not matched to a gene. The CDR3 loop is CASSKAGGASGNTIYF. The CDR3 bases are TGCGCCAGCAGCAAAGCAGGGGGCGCGAGTGGAAACACCATATATTTT.

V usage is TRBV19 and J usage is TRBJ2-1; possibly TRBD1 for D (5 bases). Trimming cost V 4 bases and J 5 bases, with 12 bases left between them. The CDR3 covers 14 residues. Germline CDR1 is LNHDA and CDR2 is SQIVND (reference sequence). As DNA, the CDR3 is TGTGCCAGTAGTAAACTGGACACAAACAATGAGCAGTTCTTC. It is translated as CASSKLDTNNEQFF.

For the CDR3, the DNA is TGTGCCTGGAGTCCTAATGTACGCGGGAGGGCCTACGAGCAGTACTTC. This codes for CAWSPNVRGRAYEQYF. This sequence joins TRBV30 and TRBJ2-7; 9 nucleotides align to TRBD2. The V and J ends lost 2 bases and 2 bases, in that order; junction bases with no gene match: 10. From germline, CDR1 is GTSNPN and CDR2 SVGIG (reference sequence). The CDR3 consists of 16 residues.

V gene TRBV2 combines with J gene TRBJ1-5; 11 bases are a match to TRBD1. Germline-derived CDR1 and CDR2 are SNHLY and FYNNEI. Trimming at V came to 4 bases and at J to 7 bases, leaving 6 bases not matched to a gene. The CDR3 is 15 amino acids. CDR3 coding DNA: TGTGCCAGCAGTGCTTTCGGGACAGGGGGACAGCCCCAGCATTTT. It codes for CASSAFGTGGQPQHF.